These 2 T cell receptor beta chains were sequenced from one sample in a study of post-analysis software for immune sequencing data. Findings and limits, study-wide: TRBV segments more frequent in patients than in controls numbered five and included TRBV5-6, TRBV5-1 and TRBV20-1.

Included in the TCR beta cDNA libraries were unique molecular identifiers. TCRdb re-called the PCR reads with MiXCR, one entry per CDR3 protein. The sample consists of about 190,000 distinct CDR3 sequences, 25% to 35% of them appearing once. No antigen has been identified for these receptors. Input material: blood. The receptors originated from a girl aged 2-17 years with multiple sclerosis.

The CDR3 DNA reads TGCGCCAGCAGCCCTGGGGGTACTTCCTACAATGAGCAGTTCTTC. Its translation: CASSPGGTSYNEQFF. The rearrangement joins TRBV5-1 to TRBJ2-1, with D perhaps matching TRBD1 or TRBD2 (5 bases each). V was cut by 4 bases and J by 1 base, with 12 bases left in between. The germline V gene has CDR1 SGHRS and CDR2 YFSETQ. This CDR3 region has 15 residues.

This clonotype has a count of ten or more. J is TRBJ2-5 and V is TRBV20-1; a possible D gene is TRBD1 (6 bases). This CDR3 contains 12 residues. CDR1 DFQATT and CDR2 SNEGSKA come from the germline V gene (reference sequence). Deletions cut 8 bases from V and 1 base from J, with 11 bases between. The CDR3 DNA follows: TGCAGTCCTTACAGGGCCCAAGAGACCCAGTACTTC. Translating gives CSPYRAQETQYF.